One sample yielded the 6 T cell receptor beta chains listed below, sequenced in a study of cytomegalovirus exposure and HLA in healthy donors (dated by TCRdb to between 2016 and 2019). Library preparation was by the immunoSEQ multiplex PCR assay. For the multiplex PCR, a mixture combining 60 forward primers for TCR Vbeta segments and 13 reverse primers for TCR Jbeta segments was used. TCRdb retrieved this table from immuneACCESS and kept in-frame rearrangements only. Not all clones are present; in checked studies, unresolved V genes account for under half, and no reason is known for the remainder. This sample's records show about 120,000 clones. Together, the top ten hold roughly 6.6% of the sample. Input material: PBMCs. These TCRs come from a man in his forties in good health and CMV-seropositive.

Comment on this clone: One junction end disagrees with the germline gene, perhaps due to a read error. The J gene is TRBJ2-7, the V gene TRBV5-1, with a possible D match to TRBD1 (5 bases). The CDR3 is 14 residues long. Germline V gene lookup returns CDR1 SGHRS and CDR2 YFSETQ. Here the CDR3 DNA reads TGCGCTAGCAGCTCGGGCGACAGTCCCTACGAGCAGTACTTC. Its translation: CASSSGDSPYEQYF.

V and J are TRBV5-4 and TRBJ2-1; 14 bases are shared with TRBD2. The germline V gene has CDR1 SGHNT and CDR2 YYREEE (reference sequence). J lost 7 bases, V lost 4 bases, and 13 bases had no gene match. CDR3 size: 18 residues. The CDR3, as DNA: TGTGCCAGCAGCCGGGCAAGACTAGCGGGAGGGCCTAGTAATGAGCAGTTCTTC. Its protein product is CASSRARLAGGPSNEQFF.

Here the CDR3 reads CASSSIRTGMSSYEQYF. The CDR3 nucleotides read TGTGCCAGCAGTTCTATTAGGACAGGAATGAGCTCCTACGAGCAGTACTTC. The rearrangement uses TRBV28 and TRBJ2-7; 7 bases are a match to TRBD1. V trimming: 4 bases; J trimming: 0 bases; junction bases outside the gene matches: 12. The CDR3 sequence is 17 residues long. Germline V CDR1 and CDR2: MDHEN, SYDVKM.

This chain connects TRBV11-2 to TRBJ2-7, with unresolved D. The CDR3 is 13 amino acids. V lost 1 base, J lost 3 bases, and 7 bases lay in between. Germline V CDR1 and CDR2: SGHAT, FQNNGV. The CDR3 sequence: CASSLARSYEQYF. DNA for the CDR3: TGTGCCAGCAGCTTAGCTAGGAGCTACGAGCAGTACTTC.

The rearrangement links TRBV10-1 to TRBJ2-3; TRBD1 aligns across 7 bases. The V gene end was trimmed by 8 bases and the J gene end by 0 bases; junction bases not matched to a gene: 5. From germline, CDR1 is WNHNN and CDR2 SYGVQD (reference sequence). CDR3 length: 14 residues. The CDR3 loop is CASGPGQSTDTQYF. CDR3 sequence (DNA): TGCGCCAGCGGTCCGGGACAGAGCACAGATACGCAGTATTTT.

The chain joins TRBV12-5 to TRBJ2-1, with 9 bases matching TRBD2. CDR3 size: 15 residues. V shed 5 bases, J shed 5 bases, and the junction held 7 bases outside the gene matches. Per germline, CDR1 LGHNT and CDR2 FRNRAP. The DNA of the CDR3 is TGTGCTAGTGGTCCCGGCGGGAGGGCCGACAATGAGCAGTTCTTC. This encodes CASGPGGRADNEQFF.